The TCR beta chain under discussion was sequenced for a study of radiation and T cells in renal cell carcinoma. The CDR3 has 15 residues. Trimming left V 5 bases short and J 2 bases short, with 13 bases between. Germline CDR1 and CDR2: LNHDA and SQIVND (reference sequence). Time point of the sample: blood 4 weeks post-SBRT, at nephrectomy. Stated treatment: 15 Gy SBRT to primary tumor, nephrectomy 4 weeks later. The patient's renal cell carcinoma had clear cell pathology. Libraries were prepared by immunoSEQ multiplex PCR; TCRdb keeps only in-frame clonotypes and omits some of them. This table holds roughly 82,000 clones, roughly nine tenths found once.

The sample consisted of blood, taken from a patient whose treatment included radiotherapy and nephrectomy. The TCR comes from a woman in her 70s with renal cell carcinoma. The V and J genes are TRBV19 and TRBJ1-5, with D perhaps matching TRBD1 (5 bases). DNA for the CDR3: TGTGCCAGTAGTCTCGCAGGGCCGGGCAATCAGCCCCAGCATTTT. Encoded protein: CASSLAGPGNQPQHF.